Described below is a single T cell receptor (beta chain) sequence and its context. Its antigen is undetermined. The CDR3 is 14 residues long. Germline loops: CDR1 SEHNR, CDR2 FQNEAQ (reference sequence). Germline trimming cut 5 bases from V and 7 bases from J; bases unmatched to any gene: 8. The data derive from a study of a mutant IDH1 vaccine in newly diagnosed glioma. Turning to the study itself: Vaccine dosing followed radiotherapy by 4-6 weeks, or accompanied temozolomide cycles. Week 47 marked visit V13, whereas week 35 marked visit V12. A roughly 62% male, around 38% female split and a mean age of approximately 38 years characterized treated patients.

Regarding time point: week 35, safety follow-up. A 20-mer mutant IDH1 peptide at 300 ug was injected subcutaneously with topical imiquimod. Using immunoSEQ multiplex PCR, the repertoire was profiled, and TCRdb retains in-frame clones only, with some absent. The sample gives about 69,000 clones, approximately 86% of which show up once; roughly 2% is in the top ten. Source: PBMCs, taken from a glioma patient whose treatment included an IDH1 peptide vaccine. The sequence was collected from a man aged 25 to 40 with glioma. The chain combines TRBV7-9 with TRBJ1-1; TRBD1 agrees at 9 bases. CDR3: CASSPGQGPDEAFF. In DNA, the CDR3 is TGTGCCAGCAGCCCGGGACAGGGCCCTGATGAAGCTTTCTTT.